The entry that follows covers one TCR beta chain sequence. Its specificity is not known. Distinct nucleotide sequences in the sample also encode this CDR3. The sample is drawn from a study of cytomegalovirus exposure and HLA in healthy donors. The overall study: Of the donors genotyped, approximately 400 in all, 65% to 90% fell in the Caucasian-associated ancestry cluster.

Germline CDR1 and CDR2: SGDLS and YYNGEE. The CDR3 runs 14 residues. The V gene end was trimmed by 2 bases and the J gene end by 3 bases; junction bases not matched to a gene: 0. Findings and limits, study-wide: A later analysis reportedly identified an Asian-associated ancestry cluster as carrying fewer N-insertions than the approximately 730-donor mean. The classifier, whose performance was assessed in both the original and validation cohorts, reportedly diagnosed cytomegalovirus status with high specificity and sensitivity. With DRB1 most and HLA-C fewest, TCR association rates differed between HLA loci in a later analysis.

This PCR relied on a set of 60 Vbeta primers and 13 Jbeta primers. TCRdb keeps only in-frame clones here, not all; method: immunoSEQ multiplex PCR. The sample contains some 110,000 clones, less than 80% of which appear only once. The genes are TRBV9 and TRBJ2-1, with TRBD2 identical over 9 bases. This clonotype originated in a woman between 50 and 59 years old in good health and CMV-seropositive. Sequencing was done on a sample of PBMCs. The CDR3 DNA sequence: TGTGCCAGCAGCGTTAGCGGGAGCTACAATGAGCAGTTCTTC. This codes for CASSVSGSYNEQFF.